The 15 T cell receptor beta chains presented below share a single source sample, sequenced in a study of T-cell memory formation after mild COVID-19. One entry per CDR3 protein results from TCRdb running MiXCR on the 5' RACE reads. The sample carries 350,000 to 500,000 distinct CDR3 sequences, about a quarter recorded once. The specimen was PBMCs or a T cell subset sorted from them (not recorded which). Receptors were obtained from an adult woman who had mild COVID-19 (a few samples of this study predate the infection). Cell type and time point are not known.

The chain recombines TRBV4-1 with TRBJ2-1; D gene uncertain. Germline CDR1 and CDR2: MGHRA and YSYEKL. Deletions cut 4 bases from V and 0 bases from J, with 10 bases between. This CDR3 contains 15 residues. Here the CDR3 DNA reads TGCGCCAGCAGCCGCATAGTGGACTCCTACAATGAGCAGTTCTTC. It translates to CASSRIVDSYNEQFF.

The CDR3 nucleotides are TGTGCCAGCAGTGAGGGCAGGGCGAGGGAAAAACTGTTTTTT. Translation gives CASSEGRAREKLFF. The J gene is TRBJ1-4, the V gene TRBV27; tentative D call: TRBD1 (5 bases). The germline gives CDR1 MNHEY, CDR2 SMNVEV (reference sequence). The CDR3 runs 14 residues. V was shortened by 5 bases and J by 8 bases, with 15 bases between the two germline ends.

This clonotype was found a few times. The CDR3 DNA follows: TGTGCCAGCAGCCCCAGAGGGGAGATTAGCACAGATACGCAGTATTTT. Its translation: CASSPRGEISTDTQYF. This chain joins TRBV9 and TRBJ2-3; D tentatively reads TRBD1 or TRBD2 (5 bases each). The germline CDR1 and CDR2 sequences are SGDLS and YYNGEE. The CDR3 spans 16 residues. The V end lost 4 bases, the J end lost 0 bases, and 15 bases lay between the germline ends.

This clonotype ranks as medium-sized. The chain combines TRBV7-2 with TRBJ2-7; 8 nucleotides agree with TRBD1. The CDR3 has 14 residues. With V trimmed by 6 bases and J by 0 bases, 4 bases remained unmatched. The germline CDR1 and CDR2 sequences are SGHTA and FQGNSA. The CDR3 spells CASSSTGGSYEQYF. The DNA of the CDR3 is TGTGCCAGCAGTTCAACAGGGGGCTCCTACGAGCAGTACTTC. Full variable domain (rest looked up from reference TRBV7-2 and TRBJ2-7): GAGVSQSPSNKVTEKGKDVELRCDPISGHTALYWYRQSLGQGLEFLIYFQGNSAPDKSGLPSDRFSAERTGGSVSTLTIQRTQQEDSAVYLCASSSTGGSYEQYFGPGTRLTVT.

The chain joins TRBV5-1 to TRBJ2-3; 11 bases fit TRBD2. In germline, CDR1 is SGHRS, CDR2 YFSETQ. CDR3 length equals 16 residues. V lost 4 bases to trimming and J lost 6 bases; unmatched junction nucleotides: 10. CDR3 sequence reads: CASSALLAGGGDTQYF. The CDR3 nucleotides read TGCGCCAGCAGCGCCCTCCTAGCGGGGGGAGGGGATACGCAGTATTTT.

This chain connects TRBV10-3 to TRBJ1-1; no firm D call. The length of the CDR3 is 14 residues. Germline V lookup: CDR1 ENHRY, CDR2 SYGVKD. With 4 bases removed from V and 4 bases from J, the gap between germline ends came to 13 bases. The CDR3 reads CAISVGREGTEAFF. CDR3 nucleotides: TGTGCCATCAGTGTAGGAAGGGAGGGCACTGAAGCTTTCTTT.

The chain links TRBV9 to TRBJ2-2; D is perhaps TRBD1 (5 bases). Germline V gene lookup returns CDR1 SGDLS and CDR2 YYNGEE. The CDR3 contains 14 residues. Trimming took 1 base from V and 6 from J, leaving 10 bases between them. CDR3 in DNA: TGTGCCAGCAGCGTACAGGGTATTTCCGGGGAGCTGTTTTTT. This gives the protein CASSVQGISGELFF.

The V and J genes are TRBV20-1 and TRBJ1-2; D perhaps matches TRBD1 (5 bases). Germline V lookup: CDR1 DFQATT, CDR2 SNEGSKA (reference sequence). CDR3 size: 11 residues. V dropped 7 bases and J dropped 8 bases, with 14 bases sitting between them. CDR3 sequence: CSGPGTGGYTF. The CDR3 nucleotides are TGCAGTGGCCCCGGGACGGGGGGCTACACCTTC.

This clonotype was counted a few times. The V call is TRBV29-1, the J call TRBJ1-2; a possible D gene is TRBD1 (5 bases). This CDR3 has 11 amino acids. Trimming took off 3 bases at V and 8 bases at J, with 10 bases between the two ends. CDR1 is SQVTM, CDR2 ANQGSEA, per germline. The CDR3 sequence is CSVDLEGGYTF. The CDR3 bases are TGCAGCGTTGACCTAGAGGGGGGCTACACCTTC.

In this sample, this clonotype turned up a few times. The J gene is TRBJ1-5, the V gene TRBV4-1, with a weak D call TRBD1 (6 bases). Germline V gives CDR1 MGHRA, CDR2 YSYEKL. V gave up 0 bases and J gave up 5 bases, with 11 bases separating them. The CDR3 sequence is 15 residues long. The CDR3 loop reads CASSQDRGRHQPQHF. DNA of the CDR3: TGCGCCAGCAGCCAAGATAGGGGGAGGCATCAGCCCCAGCATTTT.

CDR3 nucleotides: TGTGCCAGCTCATCGACACAGAACACTGAAGCTTTCTTT. Translated: CASSSTQNTEAFF. The chain joins TRBV18 to TRBJ1-1; the D is unclear. Germline V lookup: CDR1 KGHSH, CDR2 LQKENI. The germline V and J ends were trimmed by 5 bases and 1 base, with 8 bases remaining between them. The CDR3 is 13 residues long.

The chain recombines TRBV6-1 with TRBJ1-1; a possible D gene is TRBD1 (5 bases). In germline, CDR1 is MNHNS, CDR2 SASEGT. Trimming removed 6 bases at V and 10 bases at J, with 12 bases between. The CDR3 runs 11 residues. DNA of the CDR3: TGTGCCAGCAGAGGGGATCACGGAGCTTTCTTT. It codes for CASRGDHGAFF.

This clonotype was counted a few times. The chain's CDR3 is CSAEGLAKNIQYF. The DNA for the CDR3 is TGCAGTGCTGAAGGACTAGCCAAAAACATTCAGTACTTC. The genes are TRBV20-1 and TRBJ2-4; TRBD2 might be the D (5 bases). The CDR3 is 13 amino acids. The germline V and J ends were trimmed by 5 bases and 0 bases, with 8 bases remaining between them. Germline values: CDR1 DFQATT, CDR2 SNEGSKA (reference sequence).

The chain employs TRBV5-1 and TRBJ2-1; 9 bases fit TRBD2. Germline V gene data show CDR1 as SGHRS and CDR2 as YFSETQ. V lost 5 bases and J lost 5; bases outside the gene matches: 5. This CDR3 spans 14 amino acids. DNA for the CDR3: TGCGCCAGCAGTATGACTAGCGGAAACAATGAGCAGTTCTTC. It yields the protein CASSMTSGNNEQFF. The full variable domain, rest sourced from reference TRBV5-1 and TRBJ2-1, is KAGVTQTPRYLIKTRGQQVTLSCSPISGHRSVSWYQQTPGQGLQFLFEYFSETQRNKGNFPGRFSGRQFSNSRSEMNVSTLELGDSALYLCASSMTSGNNEQFFGPGTRLTVL.

The chain links TRBV5-6 to TRBJ1-1; TRBD1 is a possible D gene (5 bases). The V end was cut by 1 base, the J end by 7 bases, with 8 bases between. Germline CDR1 reads SGHDT; CDR2 reads YYEEEE. The CDR3 extends over 12 amino acids. For the CDR3, the DNA is TGTGCCAGCAGCTTGCCAGGGTATGAAGCTTTCTTT. Its protein product is CASSLPGYEAFF. The whole variable domain, filled in from reference TRBV5-6 and TRBJ1-1, reads DAGVTQSPTHLIKTRGQQVTLRCSPKSGHDTVSWYQQALGQGPQFIFQYYEEEERQRGNFPDRFSGHQFPNYSSELNVNALLLGDSALYLCASSLPGYEAFFGQGTRLTVV.